A selection of T cell receptor beta chains follows, all from one sample in a study of beta chain features in type 1 diabetes. Generated by immunoSEQ multiplex PCR, the TCRdb table keeps only in-frame clones and is missing some. Counted here are some 350,000 clones, approximately 15% occurring once; the ten biggest clones make up about 0.016%. Sample: naive CD4+ T cells from blood. These receptors were obtained from a woman under 30 with type 1 diabetes. CDR3s include the opening cysteine and the closing phenylalanine or tryptophan. D genes are given only for firm matches. Some rows mark clone size as missing; the rest say once, few, many or name a class of expanded clone.

D gene	V gene	J gene	clone size	CDR3 protein	CDR3 DNA
-	TRBV10-3	TRBJ1-1	-	CAISGSGQSNTEAFF	TGTGCCATCAGTGGGTCAGGACAGAGCAACACTGAAGCTTTCTTT
TRBD1	TRBV9	TRBJ2-1	-	CASSVEVGGTGYNEQFF	TGTGCCAGCAGCGTAGAGGTGGGCGGGACAGGGTACAATGAGCAGTTCTTC
-	TRBV5-4	TRBJ2-6	-	CASSGTGSGANVLTF	TGTGCCAGCAGCGGAACAGGGTCCGGGGCCAACGTCCTGACTTTC
-	TRBV5-1	TRBJ2-3	-	CASSLDGTSTDTQYF	TGCGCCAGCAGCTTGGACGGTACTAGCACAGATACGCAGTATTTT
TRBD1	TRBV28	TRBJ2-2	-	CASSTIAAGGASGELFF	TGTGCCAGCAGTACGATCGCGGCAGGGGGCGCATCCGGGGAGCTGTTTTTT
TRBD2	TRBV19	TRBJ2-3	few	CASSDVAGARDTQYF	TGTGCCAGTAGTGACGTCGCGGGAGCCAGGGATACGCAGTATTTT
TRBD1	TRBV27	TRBJ1-4	-	CASSPTGGNEKLFF	TGTGCCAGCAGCCCAACAGGGGGCAATGAAAAACTGTTTTTT
-	TRBV27	TRBJ2-1	-	CASSARGGSYNEQFF	TGTGCCAGCAGTGCCAGGGGAGGGTCCTACAATGAGCAGTTCTTC
TRBD1	TRBV19	TRBJ1-5	few	CASSIEAGGRDQPQHF	TGTGCCAGTAGTATAGAGGCAGGGGGACGGGATCAGCCCCAGCATTTT
-	TRBV4-3	TRBJ1-1	few	CASSHGPNTEAFF	TGCGCCAGCAGCCATGGCCCGAACACTGAAGCTTTCTTT
-	TRBV9	TRBJ2-4	few	CASSVVGSEDIQYF	TGTGCCAGCAGCGTAGTAGGTAGTGAGGACATTCAGTACTTC
-	TRBV30	TRBJ1-1	-	CAWGKGENTEAFF	TGTGCCTGGGGCAAGGGAGAGAACACTGAAGCTTTCTTT
TRBD1	TRBV7-9	TRBJ2-5	-	CASSLAAGGQETQYF	TGTGCCAGCAGCTTAGCGGCAGGGGGTCAAGAGACCCAGTACTTC
-	TRBV5-4	TRBJ2-1	-	CASSLPSILEQFF	TGTGCCAGCAGCTTGCCCAGTATTCTTGAGCAGTTCTTC
-	TRBV18	TRBJ2-7	-	CASSPPSVYEQYF	TGTGCCAGCTCACCACCGAGTGTCTACGAGCAGTACTTC
TRBD1	TRBV29-1	TRBJ1-3	few	CSVEEDREPNTIYF	TGCAGCGTTGAAGAGGACAGGGAACCCAACACCATATATTTT
TRBD1	TRBV2	TRBJ2-6	-	CASRTGQAGANVLTF	TGTGCCAGCAGGACAGGGCAGGCCGGGGCCAACGTCCTGACTTTC
TRBD1	TRBV5-4	TRBJ2-7	few	CASSLDPDRGQYF	TGTGCCAGCAGCTTGGACCCCGACAGGGGCCAGTACTTC
-	TRBV9	TRBJ2-1	-	CASSPPGDSYNEQFF	TGTGCCAGCAGCCCTCCAGGGGACTCCTACAATGAGCAGTTCTTC
-	TRBV7-9	TRBJ2-5	few	CALGGLAAGTQYF	TGTGCCCTAGGGGGGCTAGCGGCAGGAACCCAGTACTTC
TRBD1	TRBV5-6	TRBJ1-1	few	CASSLDRTGVNTEAFF	TGTGCCAGCAGCTTGGACCGGACAGGAGTGAACACTGAAGCTTTCTTT
TRBD2	TRBV28	TRBJ2-4	-	CASTSRGDIQYF	TGTGCCAGCACCTCGCGGGGGGACATTCAGTACTTC
-	TRBV7-3	TRBJ2-3	-	CASSSGTDTQYF	TGTGCCAGCAGCTCCGGCACAGATACGCAGTATTTT
-	TRBV6-1	TRBJ2-5	few	CASSGGRKETQYF	TGTGCCAGCAGTGGGGGGAGGAAGGAGACCCAGTACTTC
-	TRBV28	TRBJ2-7	few	CATTAPTPGSYEQYF	TGTGCCACAACTGCTCCGACCCCAGGCTCCTACGAGCAGTACTTC
-	TRBV11-1	TRBJ2-2	-	CASQKLGSGELFF	TGTGCCAGCCAGAAACTAGGATCCGGGGAGCTGTTTTTT
-	TRBV7-9	TRBJ2-1	-	CASSFFNEQFF	TGTGCCAGCAGCTTCTTCAATGAGCAGTTCTTC
-	TRBV7-9	TRBJ2-1	few	CASSRDTGDEQFF	TGTGCCAGCAGCCGAGATACAGGCGATGAGCAGTTCTTC
-	TRBV7-3	TRBJ2-7	-	CASSPTGPYEQYF	TGTGCCAGCAGCCCGACAGGACCATACGAGCAGTACTTC
-	TRBV18	TRBJ2-2	-	CASSPRAATGELFF	TGTGCCAGCTCACCACGGGCTGCCACCGGGGAGCTGTTTTTT
-	TRBV30	TRBJ2-2	few	CAWSPFGELFF	TGTGCCTGGAGCCCGTTCGGGGAGCTGTTTTTT
-	TRBV6-6	TRBJ2-7	-	CASSYTGSVSYEQYF	TGTGCCAGCAGTTACACAGGGTCCGTCTCCTACGAGCAGTACTTC
-	TRBV14	TRBJ2-7	-	CASSQDGAAQYF	TGTGCCAGCAGCCAAGATGGAGCGGCGCAGTACTTC
TRBD1	TRBV27	TRBJ2-1	few	CASSLADRASYNEQFF	TGTGCCAGCAGTTTAGCCGACAGGGCGTCCTACAATGAGCAGTTCTTC
-	TRBV30	TRBJ1-2	few	CAWNLADRPVYGYTF	TGTGCCTGGAATCTAGCGGACAGACCAGTCTATGGCTACACCTTC
-	TRBV7-9	TRBJ2-3	-	CASSLGASYSTDTQYF	TGTGCCAGCAGCTTAGGTGCGTCCTATAGCACAGATACGCAGTATTTT
-	TRBV30	TRBJ2-3	-	CAWSIRRGRTDTQYF	TGTGCCTGGAGTATCAGGAGGGGACGGACAGATACGCAGTATTTT